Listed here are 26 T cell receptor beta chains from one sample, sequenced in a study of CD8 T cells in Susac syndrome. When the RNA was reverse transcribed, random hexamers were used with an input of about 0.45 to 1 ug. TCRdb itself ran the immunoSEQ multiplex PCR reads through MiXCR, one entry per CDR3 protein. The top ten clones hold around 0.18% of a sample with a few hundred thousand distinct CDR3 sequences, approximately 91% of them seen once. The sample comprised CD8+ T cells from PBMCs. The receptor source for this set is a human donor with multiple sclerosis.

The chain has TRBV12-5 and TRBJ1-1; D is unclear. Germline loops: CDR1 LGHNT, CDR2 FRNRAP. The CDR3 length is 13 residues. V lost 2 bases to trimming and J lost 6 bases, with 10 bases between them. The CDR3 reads CASGLYGGAEAFF. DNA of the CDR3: TGTGCTAGTGGTTTGTACGGCGGCGCTGAAGCTTTCTTT.

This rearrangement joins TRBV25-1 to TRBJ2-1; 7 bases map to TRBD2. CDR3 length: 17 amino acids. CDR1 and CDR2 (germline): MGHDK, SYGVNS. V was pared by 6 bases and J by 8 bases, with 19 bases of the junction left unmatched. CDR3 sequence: CASSPTWGEGPLDEQFF. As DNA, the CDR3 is TGTGCCAGCAGCCCCACCTGGGGGGAGGGCCCTCTGGATGAGCAGTTCTTC.

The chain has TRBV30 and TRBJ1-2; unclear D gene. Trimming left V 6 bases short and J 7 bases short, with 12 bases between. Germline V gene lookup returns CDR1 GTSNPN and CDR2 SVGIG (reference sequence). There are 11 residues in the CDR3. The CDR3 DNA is TGTGCCTGCCAGGCCGGGCTTGGCTACACCTTC. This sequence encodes CACQAGLGYTF.

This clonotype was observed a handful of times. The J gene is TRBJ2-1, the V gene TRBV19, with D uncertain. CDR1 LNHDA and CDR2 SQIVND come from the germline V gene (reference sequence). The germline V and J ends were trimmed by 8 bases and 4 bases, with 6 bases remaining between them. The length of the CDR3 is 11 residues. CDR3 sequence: CASGDYNEQFF. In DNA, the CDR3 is TGTGCCAGTGGGGATTACAATGAGCAGTTCTTC.

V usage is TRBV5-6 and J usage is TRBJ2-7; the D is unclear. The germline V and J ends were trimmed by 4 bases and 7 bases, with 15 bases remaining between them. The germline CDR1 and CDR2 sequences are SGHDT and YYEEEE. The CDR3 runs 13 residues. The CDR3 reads CASSPSYDEEQYF. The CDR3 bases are TGTGCCAGCAGCCCTTCGTACGATGAGGAGCAGTACTTC.

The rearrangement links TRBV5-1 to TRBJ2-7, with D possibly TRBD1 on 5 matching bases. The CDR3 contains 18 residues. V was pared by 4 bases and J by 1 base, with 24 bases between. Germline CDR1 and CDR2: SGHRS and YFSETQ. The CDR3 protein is CASSLLGQGEMLSYEQYF. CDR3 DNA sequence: TGCGCCAGCAGCCTGCTTGGGCAGGGTGAAATGTTGTCCTACGAGCAGTACTTC.

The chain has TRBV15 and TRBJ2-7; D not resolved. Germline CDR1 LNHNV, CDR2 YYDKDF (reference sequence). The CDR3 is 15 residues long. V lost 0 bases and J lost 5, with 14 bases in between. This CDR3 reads CATSRDFSSPHEQYF. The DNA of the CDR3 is TGTGCCACCAGCAGAGATTTTAGTTCCCCCCACGAGCAGTACTTC.

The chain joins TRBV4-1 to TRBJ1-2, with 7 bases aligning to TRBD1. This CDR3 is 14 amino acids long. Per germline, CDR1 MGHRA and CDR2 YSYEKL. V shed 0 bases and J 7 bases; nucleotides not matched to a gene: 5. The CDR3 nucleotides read TGCGCCAGCAGCCAAGAAGGGGGCGGTGGTGGCTACACCTTC. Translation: CASSQEGGGGGYTF.

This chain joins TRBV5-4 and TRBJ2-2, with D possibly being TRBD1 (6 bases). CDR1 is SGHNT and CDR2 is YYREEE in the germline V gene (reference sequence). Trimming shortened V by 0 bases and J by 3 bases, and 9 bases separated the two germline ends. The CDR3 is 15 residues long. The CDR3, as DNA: TGTGCCAGCAGCTTGGAGGGGGTGTACACCGGGGAGCTGTTTTTT. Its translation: CASSLEGVYTGELFF.

The CDR3 reads CSVEWSGHGDEQYF. Here the CDR3 DNA reads TGCAGCGTTGAATGGTCGGGTCATGGAGACGAGCAGTACTTC. The rearrangement links TRBV29-1 to TRBJ2-7, with no clear D. The CDR3 has 14 amino acids. Germline V gives CDR1 SQVTM, CDR2 ANQGSEA. V shed 2 bases and J shed 5 bases, with 16 bases lying between them.

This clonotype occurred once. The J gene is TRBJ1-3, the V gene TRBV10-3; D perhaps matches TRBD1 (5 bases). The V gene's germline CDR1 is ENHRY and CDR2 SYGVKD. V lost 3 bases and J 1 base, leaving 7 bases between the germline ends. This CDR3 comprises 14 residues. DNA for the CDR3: TGTGCCATCAGTGACTCAGGGTCTGGAAACACCATATATTTT. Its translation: CAISDSGSGNTIYF.

CDR3 sequence reads: CSASWPGTKGPGELFF. For the CDR3, the DNA is TGCAGTGCTAGCTGGCCCGGGACTAAGGGTCCCGGGGAGCTGTTTTTT. This sequence joins TRBV20-1 and TRBJ2-2; TRBD2 matches 7 bases. The length of the CDR3 is 16 residues. The V segment lost 3 bases and the J segment 6 bases; nucleotides outside the gene matches: 13. The germline gives CDR1 DFQATT, CDR2 SNEGSKA (reference sequence).

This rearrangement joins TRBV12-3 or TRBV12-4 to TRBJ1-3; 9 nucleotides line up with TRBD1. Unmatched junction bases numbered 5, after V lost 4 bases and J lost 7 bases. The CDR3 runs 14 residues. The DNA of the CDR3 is TGTGCCAGCAGTTCCCGGGACAGGGCGAACACCATATATTTT. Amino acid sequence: CASSSRDRANTIYF.

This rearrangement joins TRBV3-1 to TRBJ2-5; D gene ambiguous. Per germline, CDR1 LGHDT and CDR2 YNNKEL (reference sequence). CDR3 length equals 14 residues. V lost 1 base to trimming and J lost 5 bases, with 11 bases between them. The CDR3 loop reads CASSQATGPETQYF. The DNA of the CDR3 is TGTGCCAGCAGCCAAGCAACGGGCCCGGAGACCCAGTACTTC.

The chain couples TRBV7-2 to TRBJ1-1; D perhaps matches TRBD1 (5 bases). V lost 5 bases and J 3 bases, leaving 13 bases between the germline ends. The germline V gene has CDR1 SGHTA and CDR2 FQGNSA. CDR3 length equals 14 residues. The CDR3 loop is CASSPWGGDTEAFF. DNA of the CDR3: TGTGCCAGCAGCCCCTGGGGGGGGGACACTGAAGCTTTCTTT. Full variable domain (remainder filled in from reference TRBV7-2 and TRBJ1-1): GAGVSQSPSNKVTEKGKDVELRCDPISGHTALYWYRQSLGQGLEFLIYFQGNSAPDKSGLPSDRFSAERTGGSVSTLTIQRTQQEDSAVYLCASSPWGGDTEAFFGQGTRLTVV.

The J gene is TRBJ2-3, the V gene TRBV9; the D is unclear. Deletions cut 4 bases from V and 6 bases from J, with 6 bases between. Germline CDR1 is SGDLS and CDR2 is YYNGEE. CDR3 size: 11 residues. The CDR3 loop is CASSSSDTQYF. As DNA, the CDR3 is TGTGCCAGCAGCTCGTCGGATACGCAGTATTTT.

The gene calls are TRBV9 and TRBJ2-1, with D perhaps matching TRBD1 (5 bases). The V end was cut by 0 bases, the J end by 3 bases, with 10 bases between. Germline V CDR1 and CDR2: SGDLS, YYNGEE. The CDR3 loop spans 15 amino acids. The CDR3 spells CASSVEGMGYNEQFF. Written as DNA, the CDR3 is TGTGCCAGCAGCGTAGAGGGGATGGGCTACAATGAGCAGTTCTTC.

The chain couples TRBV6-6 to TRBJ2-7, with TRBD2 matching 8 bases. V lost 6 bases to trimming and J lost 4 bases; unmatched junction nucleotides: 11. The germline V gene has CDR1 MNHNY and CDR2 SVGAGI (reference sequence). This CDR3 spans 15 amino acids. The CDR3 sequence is CASSSGTRGLYEQYF. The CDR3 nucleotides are TGTGCCAGCAGCTCCGGGACTAGGGGGTTATACGAGCAGTACTTC.

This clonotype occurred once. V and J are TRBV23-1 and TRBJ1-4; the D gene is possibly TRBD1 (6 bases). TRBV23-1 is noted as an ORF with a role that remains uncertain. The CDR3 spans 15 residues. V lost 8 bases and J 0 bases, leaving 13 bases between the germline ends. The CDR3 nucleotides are TGCGCCAGCCCGGGACAACTTGCAACTAATGAAAAACTGTTTTTT. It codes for CASPGQLATNEKLFF.

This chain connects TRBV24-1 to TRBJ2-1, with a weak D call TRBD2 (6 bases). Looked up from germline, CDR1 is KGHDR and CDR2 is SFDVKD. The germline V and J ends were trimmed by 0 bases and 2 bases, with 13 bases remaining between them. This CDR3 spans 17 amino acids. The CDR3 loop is CATSDLAAGITYNEQFF. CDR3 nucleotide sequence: TGTGCCACCAGTGATTTGGCCGCGGGGATCACCTACAATGAGCAGTTCTTC.

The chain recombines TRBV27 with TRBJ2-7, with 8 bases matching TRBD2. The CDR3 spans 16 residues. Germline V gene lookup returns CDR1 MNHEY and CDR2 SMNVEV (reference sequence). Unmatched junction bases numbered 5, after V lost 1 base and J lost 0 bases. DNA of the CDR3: TGTGCCAGCAGTTTATGGGGTAGCGGGGACTCCTACGAGCAGTACTTC. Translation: CASSLWGSGDSYEQYF.

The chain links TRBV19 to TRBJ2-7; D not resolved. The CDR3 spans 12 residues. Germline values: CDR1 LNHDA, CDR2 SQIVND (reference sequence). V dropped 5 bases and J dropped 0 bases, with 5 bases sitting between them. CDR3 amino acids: CASSLNSYEQYF. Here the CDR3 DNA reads TGTGCCAGTAGTCTTAACTCCTACGAGCAGTACTTC.

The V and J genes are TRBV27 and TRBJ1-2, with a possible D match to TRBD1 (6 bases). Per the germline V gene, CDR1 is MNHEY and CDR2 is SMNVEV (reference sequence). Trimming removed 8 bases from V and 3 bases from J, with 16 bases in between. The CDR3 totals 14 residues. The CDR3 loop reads CASRPGGGHYGYTF. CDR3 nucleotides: TGTGCCAGCCGCCCCGGGGGGGGCCACTATGGCTACACCTTC.

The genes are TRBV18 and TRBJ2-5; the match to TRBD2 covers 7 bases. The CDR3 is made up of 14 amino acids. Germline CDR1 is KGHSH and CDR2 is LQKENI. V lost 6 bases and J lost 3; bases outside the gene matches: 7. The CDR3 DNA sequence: TGTGCCAGCTCGACAACGGGGGGAGAAGAGACCCAGTACTTC. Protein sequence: CASSTTGGEETQYF.

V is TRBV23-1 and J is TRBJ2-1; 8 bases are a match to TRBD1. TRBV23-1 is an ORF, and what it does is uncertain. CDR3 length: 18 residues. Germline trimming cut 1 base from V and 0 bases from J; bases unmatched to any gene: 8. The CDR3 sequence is CASSQFGPGTGSYNEQFF. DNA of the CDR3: TGCGCCAGCAGTCAATTCGGTCCGGGGACAGGCTCCTACAATGAGCAGTTCTTC.

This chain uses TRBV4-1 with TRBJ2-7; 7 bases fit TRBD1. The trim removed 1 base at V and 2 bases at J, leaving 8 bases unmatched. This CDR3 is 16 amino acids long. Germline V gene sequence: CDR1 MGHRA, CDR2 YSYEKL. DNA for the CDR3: TGCGCCAGCAGCCAAGGGACCAGGACAGGAACCTACGAGCAGTACTTC. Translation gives CASSQGTRTGTYEQYF.